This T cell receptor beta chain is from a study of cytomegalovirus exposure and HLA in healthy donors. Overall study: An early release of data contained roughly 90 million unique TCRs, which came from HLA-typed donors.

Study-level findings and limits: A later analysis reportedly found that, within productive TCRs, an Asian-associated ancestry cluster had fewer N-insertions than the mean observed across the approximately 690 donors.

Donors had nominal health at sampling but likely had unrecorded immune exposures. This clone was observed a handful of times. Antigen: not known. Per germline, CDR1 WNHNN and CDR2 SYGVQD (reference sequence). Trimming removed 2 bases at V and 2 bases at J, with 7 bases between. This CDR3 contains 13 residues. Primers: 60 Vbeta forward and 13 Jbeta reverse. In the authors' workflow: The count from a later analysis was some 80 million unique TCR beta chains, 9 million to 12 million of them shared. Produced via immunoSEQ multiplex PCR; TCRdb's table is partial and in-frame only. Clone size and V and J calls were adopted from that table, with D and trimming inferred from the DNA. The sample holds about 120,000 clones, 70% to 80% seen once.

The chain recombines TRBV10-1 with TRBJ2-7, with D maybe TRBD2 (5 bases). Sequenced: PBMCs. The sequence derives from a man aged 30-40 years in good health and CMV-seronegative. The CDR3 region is CASSEIGAYEQYF. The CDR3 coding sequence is TGCGCCAGCAGTGAGATCGGGGCCTACGAGCAGTACTTC.